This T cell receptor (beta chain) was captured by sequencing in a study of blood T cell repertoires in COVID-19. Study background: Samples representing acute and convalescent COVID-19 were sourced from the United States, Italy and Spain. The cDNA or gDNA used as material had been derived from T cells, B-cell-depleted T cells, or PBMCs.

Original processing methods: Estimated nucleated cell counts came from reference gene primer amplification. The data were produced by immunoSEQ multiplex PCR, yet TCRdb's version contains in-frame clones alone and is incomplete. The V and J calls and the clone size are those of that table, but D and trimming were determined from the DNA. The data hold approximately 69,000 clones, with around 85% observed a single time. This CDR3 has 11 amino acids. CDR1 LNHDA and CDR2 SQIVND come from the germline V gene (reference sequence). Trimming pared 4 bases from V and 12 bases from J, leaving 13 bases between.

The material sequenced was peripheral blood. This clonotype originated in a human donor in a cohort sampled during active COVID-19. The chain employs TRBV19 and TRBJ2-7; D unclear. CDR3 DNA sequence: TGTGCCAGTAGTAATAGACTTGATTGGTACTTC. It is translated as CASSNRLDWYF.